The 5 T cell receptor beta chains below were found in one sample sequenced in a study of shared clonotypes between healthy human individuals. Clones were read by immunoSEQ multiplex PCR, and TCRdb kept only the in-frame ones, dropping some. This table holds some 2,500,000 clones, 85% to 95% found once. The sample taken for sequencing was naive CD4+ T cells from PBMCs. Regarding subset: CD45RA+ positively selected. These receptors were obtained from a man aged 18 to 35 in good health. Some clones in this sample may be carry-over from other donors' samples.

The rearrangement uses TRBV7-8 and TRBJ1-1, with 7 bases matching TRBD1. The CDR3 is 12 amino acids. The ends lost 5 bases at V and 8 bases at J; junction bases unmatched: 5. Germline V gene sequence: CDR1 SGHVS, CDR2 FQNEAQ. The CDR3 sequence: CASSPRTGEAFF. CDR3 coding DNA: TGTGCCAGCAGCCCGCGGACAGGAGAAGCTTTCTTT.

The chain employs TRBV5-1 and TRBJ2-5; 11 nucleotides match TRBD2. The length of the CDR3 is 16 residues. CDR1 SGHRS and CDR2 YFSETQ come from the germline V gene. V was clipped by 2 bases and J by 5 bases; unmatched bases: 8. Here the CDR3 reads CASSFRLAGLGETQYF. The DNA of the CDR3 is TGCGCCAGCAGCTTCCGACTAGCGGGGCTAGGGGAGACCCAGTACTTC.

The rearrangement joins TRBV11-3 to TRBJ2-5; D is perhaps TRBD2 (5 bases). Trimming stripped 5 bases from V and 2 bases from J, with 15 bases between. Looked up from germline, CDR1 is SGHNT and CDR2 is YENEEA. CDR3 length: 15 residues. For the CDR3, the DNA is TGTGCCAGCAGCACGGGAACCGGACCTCAAGAGACCCAGTACTTC. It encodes CASSTGTGPQETQYF.

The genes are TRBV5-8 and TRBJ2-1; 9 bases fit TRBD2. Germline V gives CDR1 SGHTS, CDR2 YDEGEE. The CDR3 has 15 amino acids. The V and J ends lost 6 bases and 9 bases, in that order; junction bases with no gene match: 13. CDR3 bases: TGTGCCAGCAATCCACCGGGCGGGAGGGCCAGTGAGCAGTTCTTC. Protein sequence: CASNPPGGRASEQFF.

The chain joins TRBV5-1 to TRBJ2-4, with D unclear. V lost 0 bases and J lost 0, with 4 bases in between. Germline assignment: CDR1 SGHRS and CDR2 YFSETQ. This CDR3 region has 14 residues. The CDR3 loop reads CASSLDAAKNIQYF. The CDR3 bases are TGCGCCAGCAGCTTGGACGCAGCCAAAAACATTCAGTACTTC. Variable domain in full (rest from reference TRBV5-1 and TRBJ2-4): KAGVTQTPRYLIKTRGQQVTLSCSPISGHRSVSWYQQTPGQGLQFLFEYFSETQRNKGNFPGRFSGRQFSNSRSEMNVSTLELGDSALYLCASSLDAAKNIQYFGAGTRLSVL.